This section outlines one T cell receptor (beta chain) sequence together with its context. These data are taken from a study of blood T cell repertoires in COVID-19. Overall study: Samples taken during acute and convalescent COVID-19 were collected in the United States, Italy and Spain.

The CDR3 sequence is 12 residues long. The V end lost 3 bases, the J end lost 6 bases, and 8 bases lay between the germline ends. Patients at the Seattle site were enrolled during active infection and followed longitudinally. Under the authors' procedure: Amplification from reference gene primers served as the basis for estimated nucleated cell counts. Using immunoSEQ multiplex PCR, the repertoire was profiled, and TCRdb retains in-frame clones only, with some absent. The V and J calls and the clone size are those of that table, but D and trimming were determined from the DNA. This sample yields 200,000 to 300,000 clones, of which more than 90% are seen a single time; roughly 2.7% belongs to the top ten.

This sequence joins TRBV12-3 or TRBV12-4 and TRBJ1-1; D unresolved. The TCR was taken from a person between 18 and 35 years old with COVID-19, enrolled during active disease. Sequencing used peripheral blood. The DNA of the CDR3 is TGTGCCAGCAGTTTTGTGAGCGCTGAAGCTTTCTTT. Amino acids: CASSFVSAEAFF.